A selection of T cell receptor beta chains follows, all from one sample in a study of vaccination effects on CD4 cells after COVID-19. TCRdb's copy holds only in-frame clones and misses some; the assay was immunoSEQ multiplex PCR. This sample has roughly 65,000 clones, with more than 70% found just once. These receptors' antigens are unknown. The input for sequencing was CD4+ T cells from PBMCs cultured with HCoV-NL63 spike peptides, taken before COVID-19 vaccination. These receptors were taken from a human donor who received a COVID-19 vaccine. The CDR3 runs from the conserved cysteine through the conserved F or W. Each record gives: D gene, clone size, J gene, V gene, CDR3 protein, CDR3 DNA. A D gene is named only where the DNA matches it firmly. Part of the rows lack a size; the others show once, few, many or a class for expanded clones.

- | - | TRBJ1-4 | TRBV3-1/TRBV3-2 | CASSQDKIWGRNEKLFF | TGTGCCAGCAGCCAAGATAAGATATGGGGCAGAAATGAAAAACTGTTTTTT
TRBD2 | - | TRBJ2-5 | TRBV7-8 | CASSLGGLAGSRETQYF | TGTGCCAGCAGCTTAGGGGGACTAGCGGGGTCCCGGGAGACCCAGTACTTC
TRBD1 | few | TRBJ1-6 | TRBV6-4 | CASSEDMPGQGNSPLHF | TGTGCCAGCTCTGAAGATATGCCGGGACAGGGGAATTCACCCCTCCACTTT
- | - | TRBJ1-5 | TRBV19 | CATSTGLQPQHF | TGTGCCACCTCGACAGGCCTCCAGCCCCAGCATTTT
- | once | TRBJ1-1 | TRBV30 | CAWTLRGVNTEAFF | TGTGCCTGGACCCTACGGGGAGTGAACACTGAAGCTTTCTTT
- | - | TRBJ1-6 | TRBV7-9 | CASSLGGSAYNSPLHF | TGTGCCAGCAGCTTAGGGGGGAGTGCCTATAATTCACCCCTCCACTTT
- | - | TRBJ2-1 | TRBV5-6 | CASSLVDLGNEQFF | TGTGCCAGCAGCTTGGTCGATCTAGGAAATGAGCAGTTCTTC
- | - | TRBJ1-2 | TRBV4-1 | CASSPQGQDGYTF | TGCGCCAGCAGCCCCCAGGGGCAGGATGGCTACACCTTC
- | once | TRBJ2-1 | TRBV7-2 | CASTLAWASYNEQFF | TGTGCCAGCACCCTGGCATGGGCATCCTACAATGAGCAGTTCTTC
- | - | TRBJ2-1 | TRBV18 | CASSPAGSGPLTNEQFF | TGTGCCAGCTCACCAGCAGGGTCGGGACCCTTGACAAATGAGCAGTTCTTC
- | few | TRBJ2-2 | TRBV10-1 | CASSESAGTTGGELFF | TGCGCCAGCAGTGAGTCCGCGGGCACGACGGGCGGGGAGCTGTTTTTT
TRBD1 | few | TRBJ2-3 | TRBV6-4 | CASRADRGSDTQYF | TGTGCCAGCAGGGCGGACAGGGGATCAGATACGCAGTATTTT
- | - | TRBJ1-5 | TRBV6-1 | CASSEFWGENQPQHF | TGTGCCAGCAGTGAATTCTGGGGGGAAAATCAGCCCCAGCATTTT
- | - | TRBJ1-1 | TRBV29-1 | CSVAEGTEAFF | TGCAGCGTTGCAGAGGGGACTGAAGCTTTCTTT
TRBD2 | - | TRBJ2-3 | TRBV5-1 | CASSLASGGTDTQYF | TGCGCCAGCAGCTTGGCTAGCGGGGGAACAGATACGCAGTATTTT
TRBD2 | - | TRBJ2-3 | TRBV7-9 | CASSLAASGGHYF | TGTGCCAGCAGCTTAGCGGCGAGCGGGGGTCATTATTTT
- | few | TRBJ1-1 | TRBV6-5 | CASSPDDRPTEAFF | TGTGCCAGCAGTCCCGACGACAGGCCCACTGAAGCTTTCTTT
- | - | TRBJ2-5 | TRBV3-1/TRBV3-2 | CASSQYGTGETQYF | TGTGCCAGCAGCCAGTATGGCACCGGCGAGACCCAGTACTTC
- | - | TRBJ2-1 | TRBV28 | CASSYAPGRSSYNEQFF | TGTGCCAGCAGCTACGCCCCGGGACGGAGCTCCTACAATGAGCAGTTCTTC
TRBD1 | - | TRBJ2-2 | TRBV6-6 | CASSSDRAGTGELFF | TGTGCCAGCAGTTCGGACAGGGCAGGGACCGGGGAGCTGTTTTTT
- | - | TRBJ1-1 | TRBV18 | CASSPDRLTLNTEAFF | TGTGCCAGCTCACCCGACAGGTTAACTCTGAACACTGAAGCTTTCTTT
- | - | TRBJ1-3 | TRBV6-5 | CASSYRGSTGNTIYF | TGTGCCAGCAGTTACCGAGGGAGTACTGGAAACACCATATATTTT
- | - | TRBJ1-1 | TRBV7-3 | CASSLDQNTEAFF | TGTGCCAGCAGCTTAGACCAGAACACTGAAGCTTTCTTT
TRBD2 | - | TRBJ2-5 | TRBV9 | CASSRSGGAWRETQYF | TGTGCCAGCAGCAGAAGCGGGGGGGCATGGCGAGAGACCCAGTACTTC
TRBD1 | few | TRBJ1-6 | TRBV27 | CASSRTGVYNSPLHF | TGTGCCAGCAGTCGGACAGGTGTTTATAATTCACCCCTCCACTTT
- | - | TRBJ2-2 | TRBV19 | CASSANTGELFF | TGTGCCAGTAGTGCTAATACCGGGGAGCTGTTTTTT
- | - | TRBJ1-2 | TRBV6-5 | CASRPLEGPGGGYTF | TGTGCCAGCAGGCCCCTGGAAGGACCGGGTGGGGGCTACACCTTC
- | - | TRBJ1-2 | TRBV4-1 | CASSQVIGQAWGDGYTF | TGCGCCAGCAGCCAAGTAATAGGGCAAGCCTGGGGTGATGGCTACACCTTC
- | few | TRBJ1-1 | TRBV6-5 | CASSYSGRARTEAFF | TGTGCCAGCAGTTACTCAGGCAGGGCAAGGACTGAAGCTTTCTTT
- | - | TRBJ2-1 | TRBV5-1 | CASSFYVAEGYNEQFF | TGCGCCAGCAGCTTTTATGTCGCGGAGGGGTACAATGAGCAGTTCTTC
TRBD1 | - | TRBJ1-1 | TRBV6-5 | CASSTMTGGYTEAFF | TGTGCCAGCAGTACTATGACAGGGGGCTACACTGAAGCTTTCTTT
- | few | TRBJ2-2 | TRBV4-1 | CASSLRDTDTGELFF | TGCGCCAGCAGCCTCCGGGACACAGACACCGGGGAGCTGTTTTTT
- | - | TRBJ2-5 | TRBV5-4 | CASSGNGNSQETQYF | TGTGCCAGCAGCGGGAATGGGAATAGCCAAGAGACCCAGTACTTC
- | - | TRBJ2-5 | TRBV5-1 | CASSWLGQKETQYF | TGCGCCAGCAGCTGGCTGGGTCAGAAAGAGACCCAGTACTTC
- | - | TRBJ1-5 | TRBV2 | CASKTGIGPQHF | TGTGCCAGCAAGACGGGGATAGGGCCCCAGCATTTT
- | - | TRBJ1-6 | TRBV19 | CASSRPDYNSPLHF | TGTGCCAGTAGCAGACCGGATTATAATTCACCCCTCCACTTT
- | - | TRBJ1-1 | TRBV7-2 | CASSGGTEAFF | TGTGCCAGCAGCGGGGGGACTGAAGCTTTCTTT
TRBD1 | few | TRBJ2-2 | TRBV7-3 | CASSHRDRGFGELFF | TGTGCCAGCAGCCACCGGGACAGGGGGTTCGGGGAGCTGTTTTTT
TRBD1 | - | TRBJ2-3 | TRBV6-4 | CASSDRGLTDTQYF | TGTGCCAGCAGCGACAGGGGGCTCACAGATACGCAGTATTTT
- | - | TRBJ1-1 | TRBV5-1 | CASSRDWKNTEAFF | TGCGCCAGCAGCCGGGACTGGAAGAACACTGAAGCTTTCTTT